These 3 T cell receptor beta chains share one sample of origin, sequenced in a study of cytomegalovirus exposure and HLA in healthy donors. The PCR used 60 Vbeta and 13 Jbeta primers. TCRdb keeps only in-frame clones here, not all; method: immunoSEQ multiplex PCR. The sample carries approximately 160,000 clones, approximately 85% recorded once. Sequenced input: PBMCs. The receptors were sampled from a girl between 10 and 17 years old in good health and CMV-seropositive.

The chain links TRBV11-3 to TRBJ1-1; D is uncertain. Germline CDR1 is SGHNT and CDR2 is YENEEA. V lost 6 bases to trimming and J lost 1 base, with 9 bases between them. The CDR3 extends over 13 amino acids. This chain's CDR3 is CASRGRGNTEAFF. CDR3 nucleotide sequence: TGTGCCAGCAGAGGACGGGGGAACACTGAAGCTTTCTTT.

V and J are TRBV7-8 and TRBJ1-1; perhaps TRBD1 as D (6 bases). V was trimmed by 1 base and J by 5 bases, leaving 11 bases between them. Germline CDR1 reads SGHVS; CDR2 reads FQNEAQ. CDR3 length: 14 amino acids. The CDR3 reads CASSLEARGTEAFF. CDR3 sequence (DNA): TGTGCCAGCAGCTTAGAGGCCAGGGGTACTGAAGCTTTCTTT.

The rearrangement uses TRBV6-5 and TRBJ1-1, with D uncertain. The germline gives CDR1 MNHEY, CDR2 SVGAGI. The CDR3 has 13 amino acids. V was pared by 7 bases and J by 4 bases, with 13 bases between. The CDR3 region is CASIGTGVTEAFF. CDR3 sequence (DNA): TGTGCCAGCATCGGCACCGGGGTCACTGAAGCTTTCTTT.